This entry lists 30 T cell receptor beta chains sequenced from one sample in a study of blood T cell repertoires in COVID-19. Sequencing was performed with immunoSEQ multiplex PCR; in TCRdb, only in-frame clones are kept and a portion is missing. Among 90,000 to 120,000 clones listed, 65% to 80% were seen once. What was sequenced was peripheral blood. These receptor sequences come from a woman between 35 and 50 years old with acute or convalescent COVID-19.

V usage is TRBV24-1 and J usage is TRBJ2-1; a possible D gene is TRBD1 (6 bases). The length of the CDR3 is 16 residues. The germline V and J ends were trimmed by 3 bases and 0 bases, with 11 bases remaining between them. Looked up from germline, CDR1 is KGHDR and CDR2 is SFDVKD. This CDR3 is CATSDGPGDSYNEQFF. Here the CDR3 DNA reads TGTGCCACCAGTGATGGGCCAGGGGACTCCTACAATGAGCAGTTCTTC.

This clone was picked up one time. The CDR3 loop is CASSFQSGELFF. CDR3 in DNA: TGTGCCAGCAGTTTCCAGTCAGGGGAGCTGTTTTTT. This rearrangement joins TRBV12-3 or TRBV12-4 to TRBJ2-2, with no clear D. V was shortened by 3 bases and J by 8 bases, with 7 bases between the two germline ends. This CDR3 has 12 amino acids.

The gene calls are TRBV3-1 (or the pseudogene TRBV3-2) and TRBJ1-1; perhaps TRBD1 as D (5 bases). Germline V gives CDR1 LGHDT, CDR2 YNNKEL (reference sequence). The length of the CDR3 is 17 residues. V was cut by 4 bases and J by 4 bases, with 22 bases left in between. CDR3 protein: CASSRSIEKGLSTEAFF. The CDR3 nucleotides read TGTGCCAGCAGCCGATCCATAGAGAAGGGACTGAGCACTGAAGCTTTCTTT.

The chain combines TRBV12-5 with TRBJ1-5, with D possibly TRBD1 on 6 matching bases. Trimming took off 6 bases at V and 6 bases at J, with 12 bases between the two ends. Germline V gene lookup returns CDR1 LGHNT and CDR2 FRNRAP. This CDR3 spans 13 amino acids. CDR3 in DNA: TGTGCTAGTGGGGGGGGGCAGGGTCAGCCCCAGCATTTT. Translated, it gives CASGGGQGQPQHF.

This chain uses TRBV5-4 with TRBJ2-7; D is ambiguous. The CDR3 extends over 11 amino acids. Germline values: CDR1 SGHNT, CDR2 YYREEE (reference sequence). V dropped 0 bases and J dropped 5 bases, with 3 bases sitting between them. The CDR3 loop reads CASSLEHEQYF. In nucleotides, the CDR3 is TGTGCCAGCAGCTTGGAGCACGAGCAGTACTTC.

V and J are TRBV7-9 and TRBJ2-3, with unresolved D. Germline loops: CDR1 SEHNR, CDR2 FQNEAQ (reference sequence). The V and J ends lost 1 base and 1 base respectively, with 15 bases between them. The CDR3 is 17 amino acids. In DNA form, the CDR3 reads TGTGCCAGCAGCTTAGGGGCAGGCGAGAGAGGCACAGATACGCAGTATTTT. It yields the protein CASSLGAGERGTDTQYF.

This clone has only a few counts. The chain joins TRBV5-1 to TRBJ1-1; D uncertain. The CDR3 contains 13 residues. V shed 3 bases and J shed 2 bases, with 8 bases lying between them. The germline V gene encodes CDR1 SGHRS and CDR2 YFSETQ. The CDR3 reads CASSSEGNTEAFF. In nucleotides, the CDR3 is TGCGCCAGCAGCTCGGAGGGCAACACTGAAGCTTTCTTT.

The rearrangement uses TRBV29-1 and TRBJ2-6; 8 positions match TRBD1. With V trimmed by 6 bases and J by 0 bases, 4 bases remained unmatched. The CDR3 runs to 15 residues. Germline V gives CDR1 SQVTM, CDR2 ANQGSEA. The CDR3 bases are TGCAGCGTACAGACAGGGGTCTCTGGGGCCAACGTCCTGACTTTC. This encodes CSVQTGVSGANVLTF. The whole variable domain, remainder taken from reference TRBV29-1 and TRBJ2-6, is SAVISQKPSRDICQRGTSLTIQCQVDSQVTMMFWYRQQPGQSLTLIATANQGSEATYESGFVIDKFPISRPNLTFSTLTVSNMSPEDSSIYLCSVQTGVSGANVLTFGAGSRLTVL.

The rearrangement joins TRBV5-4 to TRBJ2-4; the D gene is possibly TRBD2 (6 bases). The CDR3 runs to 15 residues. V was shortened by 1 base and J by 6 bases, with 14 bases between the two germline ends. CDR1 is SGHNT, CDR2 YYREEE, per germline (reference sequence). The DNA for the CDR3 is TGTGCCAGCAGCTTGCCTACGGGGGATCGAAACATTCAGTACTTC. This codes for CASSLPTGDRNIQYF.

The rearrangement joins TRBV7-9 to TRBJ2-1; 8 nucleotides align to TRBD2. Trimming at V came to 3 bases and at J to 5 bases, leaving 3 bases not matched to a gene. The CDR3 has 14 residues. Germline-derived CDR1 and CDR2 are SEHNR and FQNEAQ (reference sequence). In DNA, the CDR3 is TGTGCCAGCAGCTTTAGCGGGGCTAACAATGAGCAGTTCTTC. Protein product: CASSFSGANNEQFF.

V and J are TRBV25-1 and TRBJ1-1; D gene unclear. Trimming left V 7 bases short and J 6 bases short, with 12 bases between. The CDR3 loop spans 12 amino acids. CDR1 and CDR2 from the germline V gene are MGHDK and SYGVNS. For the CDR3, the DNA is TGTGCCAGCATTAGCCTTGGCGCTGAAGCTTTCTTT. Amino acid sequence: CASISLGAEAFF.

The chain couples TRBV11-2 to TRBJ1-6, with D perhaps matching TRBD1 (6 bases). This CDR3 is 15 amino acids long. Germline V gives CDR1 SGHAT, CDR2 FQNNGV. Trimming cost V 3 bases and J 8 bases, with 14 bases left between them. This chain's CDR3 is CASSFSLAGDSPLHF. The CDR3, as DNA: TGTGCCAGCAGCTTTTCCTTGGCAGGGGATTCACCCCTCCACTTT.

This rearrangement joins TRBV19 to TRBJ2-5; a possible D gene is TRBD2 (7 bases). The germline V and J ends were trimmed by 3 bases and 6 bases, with 17 bases remaining between them. The germline gives CDR1 LNHDA, CDR2 SQIVND (reference sequence). This CDR3 contains 15 residues. The CDR3 bases are TGTGCCAGTAGTATTAATCCGGGGGGCCGGAAGACCCAGTACTTC. It specifies CASSINPGGRKTQYF.

This clone came up once. CDR3 loop: CASSLFGSATLLAKNIQYF. In nucleotides, the CDR3 is TGTGCCAGCAGTTTATTCGGGTCCGCCACTTTACTAGCCAAAAACATTCAGTACTTC. The chain recombines TRBV28 with TRBJ2-4; D gene unclear. The V and J ends lost 1 base and 0 bases respectively, with 19 bases between them. Germline V gene sequence: CDR1 MDHEN, CDR2 SYDVKM. The CDR3 sequence is 19 residues long. The complete variable domain, with remaining parts taken from reference TRBV28 and TRBJ2-4, reads DVKVTQSSRYLVKRTGEKVFLECVQDMDHENMFWYRQDPGLGLRLIYFSYDVKMKEKGDIPEGYSVSREKKERFSLILESASTNQTSMYLCASSLFGSATLLAKNIQYFGAGTRLSVL.

This clone was seen a handful of times. The genes are TRBV4-1 and TRBJ2-1; 11 nucleotides align to TRBD2. The CDR3 has 19 amino acids. Per germline, CDR1 MGHRA and CDR2 YSYEKL. V dropped 1 base and J dropped 7; count of bases not matched to a gene: 15. This CDR3 reads CASSQVWAAIAGGRNEQFF. DNA of the CDR3: TGCGCCAGCAGCCAAGTCTGGGCGGCGATAGCGGGGGGGAGGAATGAGCAGTTCTTC.

Here the CDR3 reads CASLTGAGANVLTF. Here the CDR3 DNA reads TGTGCCAGTCTAACAGGGGCTGGGGCCAACGTCCTGACTTTC. V usage is TRBV7-9 and J usage is TRBJ2-6; 7 nucleotides align to TRBD1. Trimming took 9 bases from V and 2 from J; bases not matched to a gene: 4. The CDR3 consists of 14 residues. The germline gives CDR1 SEHNR, CDR2 FQNEAQ (reference sequence).

A few counts support this clone. CDR3: CASRAANYGYTF. The CDR3 bases are TGTGCCAGCAGAGCAGCGAACTATGGCTACACCTTC. This rearrangement joins TRBV27 to TRBJ1-2; no definite D call. Germline values: CDR1 MNHEY, CDR2 SMNVEV (reference sequence). This CDR3 spans 12 amino acids. Trimming stripped 6 bases from V and 2 bases from J, with 7 bases between.

The rearrangement uses TRBV19 and TRBJ1-5; weak D call: TRBD1 (6 bases). CDR3 length: 14 residues. V was trimmed by 7 bases and J by 7 bases, leaving 17 bases between them. Germline lookup yields CDR1 LNHDA and CDR2 SQIVND (reference sequence). CDR3 bases: TGTGCCAGTAATGGGGGGGCGAGGGACCAGCCCCAGCATTTT. Amino acids: CASNGGARDQPQHF.

This clone has only a few counts. The CDR3 region has the DNA TGTGCCTTTACGAAGGGACTAATGGAGACCCAGTACTTC. This sequence encodes CAFTKGLMETQYF. The chain combines TRBV30 with TRBJ2-5; 7 bases match TRBD2. V lost 7 bases and J lost 5; bases outside the gene matches: 10. CDR1 and CDR2 (germline): GTSNPN, SVGIG (reference sequence). The CDR3 extends over 13 amino acids.

J is TRBJ2-7 and V is TRBV7-8; D not resolved. CDR3 length: 14 residues. Trimming pared 2 bases from V and 1 base from J, leaving 9 bases between. Germline V CDR1 and CDR2: SGHVS, FQNEAQ. The CDR3 coding sequence is TGTGCCAGCAGCTTACTAGTCCAGTCCTACGAGCAGTACTTC. Translating it yields CASSLLVQSYEQYF.

The chain links TRBV27 to TRBJ2-1, with 13 bases identical to TRBD2. The V gene's germline CDR1 is MNHEY and CDR2 SMNVEV (reference sequence). The V segment lost 2 bases and the J segment 6 bases; nucleotides outside the gene matches: 1. The CDR3 loop spans 15 amino acids. The CDR3 DNA sequence: TGTGCCAGCAGTTTAGGGACTAGCGGGGTCAATGAGCAGTTCTTC. It encodes CASSLGTSGVNEQFF.

This clone has at least ten counts. The genes are TRBV4-1 and TRBJ1-2, with 11 bases aligning to TRBD1. This CDR3 is 15 amino acids long. With V trimmed by 2 bases and J by 7 bases, 6 bases remained unmatched. CDR1 is MGHRA, CDR2 YSYEKL, per germline. Here the CDR3 DNA reads TGCGCCAGCAGCCAACCCGGACAGGGGGCTGTTGGCTACACCTTC. It yields the protein CASSQPGQGAVGYTF.

A single count supports this clone. The chain combines TRBV4-3 with TRBJ2-5, with TRBD2 as a possible D gene (6 bases). The germline gives CDR1 LGHNA, CDR2 YSLEER. There are 15 residues in the CDR3. Trimming took 0 bases from V and 10 from J, leaving 18 bases between them. For the CDR3, the DNA is TGCGCCAGCAGCCAAGATCGGGGTAGCCGGGGGAACCAGTACTTC. Translation: CASSQDRGSRGNQYF.

The chain joins TRBV5-1 to TRBJ1-1, with 9 bases matching TRBD1. The ends lost 4 bases at V and 0 bases at J; junction bases unmatched: 7. Germline V CDR1 and CDR2: SGHRS, YFSETQ. The CDR3 loop spans 16 amino acids. The CDR3 nucleotides read TGCGCCAGCAGCCTACAGGGGGCCCTCATGAACACTGAAGCTTTCTTT. Its protein product is CASSLQGALMNTEAFF.

This clone appeared a few times. This rearrangement joins TRBV5-6 to TRBJ2-3, with 11 bases identical to TRBD2. Germline loops: CDR1 SGHDT, CDR2 YYEEEE. The V and J ends lost 0 bases and 4 bases, in that order; junction bases with no gene match: 7. This CDR3 spans 17 amino acids. CDR3 region: CASSLDGSGGAADTQYF. The CDR3 coding sequence is TGTGCCAGCAGCTTGGATGGTAGCGGGGGGGCCGCAGATACGCAGTATTTT. The full variable domain, completed using reference TRBV5-6 and TRBJ2-3, is DAGVTQSPTHLIKTRGQQVTLRCSPKSGHDTVSWYQQALGQGPQFIFQYYEEEERQRGNFPDRFSGHQFPNYSSELNVNALLLGDSALYLCASSLDGSGGAADTQYFGPGTRLTVL.

The V call is TRBV2, the J call TRBJ2-7; 9 nucleotides match TRBD1. V was pared by 4 bases and J by 3 bases, with 7 bases of the junction left unmatched. CDR3 size: 15 residues. Germline V gene sequence: CDR1 SNHLY, CDR2 FYNNEI. CDR3 loop: CASSGWDREIYEQYF. CDR3 bases: TGTGCCAGCAGTGGATGGGACAGGGAGATCTACGAGCAGTACTTC.

J is TRBJ2-2 and V is TRBV10-2, with 9 bases fitting TRBD1. Germline values: CDR1 WSHSY, CDR2 SAAADI. With V trimmed by 0 bases and J by 6 bases, 2 bases remained unmatched. CDR3 length: 15 residues. The CDR3 bases are TGCGCCAGCAGTGAGTCGACAGGGGGGGCCGGGGAGCTGTTTTTT. It encodes CASSESTGGAGELFF.

The genes are TRBV28 and TRBJ1-5; D call uncertain. The V and J ends lost 2 bases and 0 bases respectively, with 8 bases between them. This CDR3 contains 15 residues. Germline CDR1 reads MDHEN; CDR2 reads SYDVKM. CDR3 in DNA: TGTGCCAGCAGTTTACTCCAGTATAGCAATCAGCCCCAGCATTTT. This translates into CASSLLQYSNQPQHF.

The J gene is TRBJ1-6, the V gene TRBV2; the match to TRBD1 covers 8 bases. Germline V gene sequence: CDR1 SNHLY, CDR2 FYNNEI. The CDR3 is made up of 15 amino acids. The CDR3 DNA sequence: TGTTCAACCCTGGACAGGGTGGAAGGGGTGTCACCCCTCCACTTT. It codes for CSTLDRVEGVSPLHF.

V usage is TRBV19 and J usage is TRBJ2-3, with 7 bases lining up with TRBD2. CDR3 size: 16 residues. The germline V gene has CDR1 LNHDA and CDR2 SQIVND (reference sequence). J was trimmed by 5 bases and V by 2 bases; bases with no gene match: 10. CDR3 amino acids: CASSISGGGVIDTQYF. The CDR3 nucleotides are TGTGCCAGTAGTATAAGCGGCGGGGGTGTGATAGATACGCAGTATTTT.